This is a list of T cell receptor beta chains from one sample in a study of blood T cell repertoires in COVID-19. Assay: immunoSEQ multiplex PCR; the TCRdb copy retains only in-frame clones and omits some. In the table there are about 220,000 clones, roughly 83% of which are singletons. Sequenced sample: PBMCs or T cells enriched from blood (not recorded which). These receptors came from a woman aged 35 to 49 with acute COVID-19. Both conserved end residues are trimmed from each CDR3.

v_call cdr3_aa
TRBV6-5 ASSRYSGSYGYT
TRBV19 ASGPGTSGLGELF
TRBV13 ASSLGTGGYGYT
TRBV19 ASTQTGHEKLF
TRBV2 ASSRTGSSYNSPLH
TRBV4-1 ASSLGQGDTEAF
TRBV2 ASSLGVNTEAF
TRBV19 ASSSGGGYEQY
TRBV19 ASTSTSGSYNEQF
TRBV9 ASSVHGGSSYNEQF
TRBV29-1 SGGDRGTDTQY
TRBV7-8 ASSLGQELAKNIQY
TRBV27 ASRGASSYNSPLH
TRBV15 ATSTGLAGGTGELF
TRBV21-1 ASSDRLTNYGYT
TRBV4-2 ASSQDPTGAKNIQY
TRBV15 ATSRDPEGGGNTIY
TRBV5-1 ASSLGQGAGGYT
TRBV10-3 AIRGTTGANTQY
TRBV7-2 ASSLVAGMSSYNEQF
TRBV18 ASSQQGAPGNTIY
TRBV6-5 ASRDTGLGNQPQH
TRBV6-6 ASSPREQPQH
TRBV7-2 ASSPGLGSSYEQY
TRBV9 ASSVGQGKNYEQY
TRBV27 ASSLSPGNTEAF
TRBV27 ASRAQGAAYEQY
TRBV3-1/TRBV3-2 ASRRGGELF
TRBV7-9 ASSLGAGGSSYNEQF
TRBV15 ATSSDRVVINQPQH
TRBV30 AWRGQSNYGYT
TRBV2 ASSGWTATDTQY
TRBV5-4 ASSPLTEMTDTQY
TRBV9 ASSTPGLNEQF
TRBV30 AWGTGLNTEAF
TRBV4-1 ASSQVTGGAKYEQF
TRBV2 ASSHGTTNTGELF
TRBV28 ASIPEGTSYEQY
TRBV28 ASSLPVGNTEAF
TRBV7-2 ASSSSNRGTEAF
TRBV2 ASGRDSYVEQY
TRBV15 ATSRITHSAQSYNEQF
TRBV5-1 ASSLAVRARAEAF
TRBV7-9 ASSSFARGRESEQF
TRBV4-2 ASSPPPQGGNEKLF
TRBV27 ASSLAWMTGLNEQF
TRBV2 ASSGPTTGKGANTGELF
TRBV7-3 ASSLRRQGNTEAF
TRBV3-1/TRBV3-2 ASSQQQGQPQH
TRBV6-1 ASSEGREGTQY
TRBV5-1 ASSLGTGGEQY
TRBV2 ASSPRQGMNTEAF
TRBV27 ASSSRTSGSSYNEQF
TRBV6-4 ASSLSFGAGRDTQY
TRBV24-1 ATSEGTPNQPQH
TRBV5-4 ASSLQGSLSGNTIY